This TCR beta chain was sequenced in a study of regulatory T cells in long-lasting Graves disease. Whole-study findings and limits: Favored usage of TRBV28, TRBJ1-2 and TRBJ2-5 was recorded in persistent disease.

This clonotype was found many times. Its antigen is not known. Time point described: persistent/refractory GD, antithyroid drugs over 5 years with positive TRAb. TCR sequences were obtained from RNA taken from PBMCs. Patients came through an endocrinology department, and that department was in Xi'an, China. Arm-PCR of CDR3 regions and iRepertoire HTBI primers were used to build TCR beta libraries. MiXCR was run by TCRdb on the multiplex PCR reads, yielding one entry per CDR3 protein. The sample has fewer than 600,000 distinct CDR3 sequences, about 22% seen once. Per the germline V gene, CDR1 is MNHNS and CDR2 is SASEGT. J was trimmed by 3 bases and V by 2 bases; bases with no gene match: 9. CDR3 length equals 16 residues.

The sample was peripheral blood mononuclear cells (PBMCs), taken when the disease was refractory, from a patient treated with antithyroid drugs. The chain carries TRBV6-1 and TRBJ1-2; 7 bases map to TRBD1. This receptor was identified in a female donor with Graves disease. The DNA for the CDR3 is TGTGCCAGCAGTGAAAGTTACAGGGGCCAGGACTATGGCTACACCTTC. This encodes CASSESYRGQDYGYTF.